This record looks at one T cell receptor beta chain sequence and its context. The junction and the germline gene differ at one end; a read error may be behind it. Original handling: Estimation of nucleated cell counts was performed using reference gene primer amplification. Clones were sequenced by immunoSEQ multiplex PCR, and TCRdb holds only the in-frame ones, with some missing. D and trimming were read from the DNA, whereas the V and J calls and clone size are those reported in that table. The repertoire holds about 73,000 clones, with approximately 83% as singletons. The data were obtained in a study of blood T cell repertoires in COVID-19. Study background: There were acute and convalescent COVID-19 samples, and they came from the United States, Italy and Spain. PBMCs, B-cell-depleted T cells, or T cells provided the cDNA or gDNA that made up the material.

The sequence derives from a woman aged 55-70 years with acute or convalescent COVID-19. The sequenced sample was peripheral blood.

The CDR3 region is CASSLESSGGDDF. The CDR3 DNA follows: TGTGCCAGCAGCTTAGAGAGTAGCGGGGGTGACGACTTC. The chain carries TRBV11-2 and TRBJ2-7; TRBD2 matches 9 bases. CDR3 length equals 13 residues. Germline-derived CDR1 and CDR2 are SGHAT and FQNNGV. The full variable domain, rest sourced from reference TRBV11-2 and TRBJ2-7, is EAGVAQSPRYKIIEKRQSVAFWCNPISGHATLYWYQQILGQGPKLLIQFQNNGVVDDSQLPKDRFSAERLKGVDSTLKIQPAKLEDSAVYLCASSLESSGGDDFGPGTRLTVT.